This T cell receptor beta chain comes out of a study of identical twins. General study findings and limits: Those out-of-frame alpha sequences shared by twins showed an excess of low generation probability. Conclusions were based on cross-sectional statistical analysis, without following the same donors. Fewer insertions were carried by abundant cord blood beta clonotypes, but none was seen in memory repertoires.

As concerns this clonotype: Antigen: not known. Mismatch with germline at one junction end may stem from a read error.

Per germline, CDR1 SEHNR and CDR2 FQNEAQ (reference sequence). The CDR3 covers 15 residues. Template switching introduced a universal primer site, and the cDNA bore unique molecular identifiers. TCRdb reanalysed the 5' RACE reads using MiXCR and keeps one entry per CDR3 protein. The sample consists of roughly 1,500,000 distinct CDR3 sequences, around 29% of them appearing once. Sequenced: cord blood. J is TRBJ2-3 and V is TRBV7-9; perhaps TRBD1 as D (6 bases). This sequence originates from a newborn girl in good health. The CDR3 sequence is CACSLARSRGDTQYF. DNA of the CDR3: TGTGCCTGCAGCTTAGCGCGGTCTAGGGGGGATACGCAGTATTTT.